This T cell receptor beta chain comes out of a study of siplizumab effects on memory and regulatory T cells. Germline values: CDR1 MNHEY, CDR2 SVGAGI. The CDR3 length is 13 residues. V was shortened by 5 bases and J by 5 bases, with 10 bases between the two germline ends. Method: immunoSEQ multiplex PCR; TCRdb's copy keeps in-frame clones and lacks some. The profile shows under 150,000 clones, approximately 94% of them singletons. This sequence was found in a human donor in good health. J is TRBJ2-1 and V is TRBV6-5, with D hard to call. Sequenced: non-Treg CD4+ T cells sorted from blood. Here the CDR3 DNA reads TGTGCCAGCAGTAACACAAGGGACAATGAGCAGTTCTTC. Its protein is CASSNTRDNEQFF.